A single T cell receptor (beta chain) is shown here with its context. Only in-frame clones appear in the TCRdb table, and some are missing; sequencing was by immunoSEQ multiplex PCR. The sample lists approximately 190,000 clones, roughly 73% occurring once. The sample is drawn from a study of cytotoxic CD8 clonotypes in ibrutinib-treated CLL. Germline V gene sequence: CDR1 MNHNY, CDR2 SVGAGI (reference sequence). The ends were cut back, 5 bases at V and 2 bases at J, with 7 bases in the middle. CDR3 length: 13 residues. The sample in question was PBMCs, obtained after 12 months of ibrutinib treatment. V gene TRBV6-6 combines with J gene TRBJ1-5; D call uncertain. The receptor was derived from a human donor with chronic lymphocytic leukemia. The CDR3 DNA reads as TGTGCCAGCAGTGATCCAGGCAATCAGCCCCAGCATTTT. Its protein product is CASSDPGNQPQHF.